The 23 T cell receptor beta chains given below trace back to one sample, sequenced in a study of blood T cell repertoires in COVID-19. TCRdb's table, derived via immunoSEQ multiplex PCR, lists solely in-frame clones and lacks some. The top ten clones hold around 1% of a sample with approximately 30,000 clones, about 90% of them seen once. Source material: peripheral blood. The receptors originated from a man aged 65 to 79 with active or convalescent COVID-19.

The V and J genes are TRBV6-2 or TRBV6-3 and TRBJ2-7; D remains unclear. The CDR3 runs 12 residues. V dropped 3 bases and J dropped 6 bases, with 9 bases sitting between them. The germline CDR1 and CDR2 sequences are MNHEY and SVGEGT. DNA of the CDR3: TGTGCCAGCAGTTATAGTTGGAGCGAGCAGTACTTC. It yields the protein CASSYSWSEQYF.

This clone was counted a few times. The gene calls are TRBV24-1 and TRBJ1-5, with 12 bases aligning to TRBD1. The CDR3 runs 15 residues. V shed 9 bases and J 1 base; nucleotides not matched to a gene: 3. Germline-derived CDR1 and CDR2 are KGHDR and SFDVKD. The CDR3 here is CATGTGGYSNQPQHF. The CDR3 DNA is TGTGCCACCGGGACAGGGGGCTACAGCAATCAGCCCCAGCATTTT.

In its sample, this clone was seen a few times. This rearrangement joins TRBV7-2 to TRBJ1-5; a possible D gene is TRBD1 (5 bases). Germline V lookup: CDR1 SGHTA, CDR2 FQGNSA. There are 13 residues in the CDR3. The V and J ends lost 3 bases and 3 bases respectively, with 6 bases between them. CDR3 residues: CASSFRDNQPQHF. CDR3 bases: TGTGCCAGCAGCTTCAGGGACAATCAGCCCCAGCATTTT.

The chain carries TRBV29-1 and TRBJ1-1; 8 bases are a match to TRBD1. The CDR3 contains 12 residues. Trimming removed 5 bases from V and 5 bases from J; junction bases left unmatched: 4. Germline V CDR1 and CDR2: SQVTM, ANQGSEA. The CDR3 DNA reads as TGCAGCGTTATTACAGGGGGAACTGAAGCTTTCTTT. It translates to CSVITGGTEAFF.

The chain recombines TRBV7-2 with TRBJ2-2; 7 bases line up with TRBD1. The CDR3 covers 15 residues. CDR1 and CDR2 (germline): SGHTA, FQGNSA. Germline trimming cut 5 bases from V and 0 bases from J; bases unmatched to any gene: 3. DNA for the CDR3: TGTGCCAGCAGCGGACAGGCCACGAACACCGGGGAGCTGTTTTTT. Translated, it gives CASSGQATNTGELFF.

V usage is TRBV10-2 and J usage is TRBJ2-5; 8 positions match TRBD2. Germline assignment: CDR1 WSHSY and CDR2 SAAADI. With 0 bases clipped from V and 5 bases from J, the junction kept 5 bases outside the gene matches. The CDR3 has 15 residues. The CDR3 DNA sequence: TGCGCCAGCAGTGAGTCCGGACTAGCTAGGGAGACCCAGTACTTC. It specifies CASSESGLARETQYF.

This rearrangement joins TRBV19 to TRBJ2-6; the D gene is possibly TRBD2 (7 bases). The CDR3 is 15 residues long. CDR1 and CDR2 from the germline V gene are LNHDA and SQIVND (reference sequence). V lost 7 bases, J lost 4 bases, and 14 bases lay in between. The CDR3, as DNA: TGTGCCAGTACCCTGGGGGGGCTAGGGGCCAACGTCCTGACTTTC. Protein product: CASTLGGLGANVLTF.

V gene TRBV6-7 combines with J gene TRBJ2-5, with 12 positions matching TRBD2. TRBV6-7 is placed among ORFs of uncertain function. This CDR3 spans 15 amino acids. Unmatched junction bases numbered 7, after V lost 6 bases and J lost 5 bases. The CDR3 reads CASRRLAGDPETQYF. Here the CDR3 DNA reads TGTGCCAGCAGACGACTAGCGGGGGACCCCGAGACCCAGTACTTC.

The chain employs TRBV18 and TRBJ1-3; D remains ambiguous. Germline lookup yields CDR1 KGHSH and CDR2 LQKENI. CDR3 length: 15 amino acids. Trimming cost V 3 bases and J 1 base, with 10 bases left between them. CDR3 sequence: CASSPKSRSGNTIYF. The CDR3 bases are TGTGCCAGCTCACCGAAGAGTCGATCTGGAAACACCATATATTTT.

This chain uses TRBV4-3 with TRBJ1-6; 8 bases fit TRBD1. CDR1 and CDR2 from the germline V gene are LGHNA and YSLEER. The CDR3 is 18 amino acids. V shed 0 bases and J 12 bases; nucleotides not matched to a gene: 16. CDR3 amino acids: CASSQDYNRGSLVIPLHF. Here the CDR3 DNA reads TGCGCCAGCAGCCAAGATTATAACAGGGGGAGCCTTGTGATACCCCTCCACTTT.

J is TRBJ1-2 and V is TRBV5-5, with TRBD1 matching over 9 bases. The CDR3 is 15 amino acids. Germline V gene data show CDR1 as SGHKS and CDR2 as YYEKEE (reference sequence). Germline trimming cut 7 bases from V and 2 bases from J; bases unmatched to any gene: 9. CDR3 amino acids: CASGGQGLLNYGYTF. The DNA of the CDR3 is TGTGCCAGCGGTGGACAGGGGCTCCTCAACTATGGCTACACCTTC.

V and J are TRBV10-1 and TRBJ2-2, with TRBD1 as a possible D gene (6 bases). Germline lookup yields CDR1 WNHNN and CDR2 SYGVQD (reference sequence). Deletions cut 5 bases from V and 3 bases from J, with 7 bases between. CDR3 length: 13 amino acids. CDR3 loop: CASSRQDTGELFF. The CDR3 coding sequence is TGCGCCAGCAGTCGACAGGACACCGGGGAGCTGTTTTTT.

The chain links TRBV6-6 to TRBJ1-1, with 8 bases lining up with TRBD1. After removal of 8 bases from V and 0 bases from J, the junction contained 8 bases not matched to a gene. Germline values: CDR1 MNHNY, CDR2 SVGAGI (reference sequence). CDR3 size: 15 residues. CDR3 loop: CASRDRGGLNTEAFF. The CDR3 bases are TGTGCCAGCCGTGACAGGGGCGGCCTGAACACTGAAGCTTTCTTT.

The chain is built from TRBV6-5 and TRBJ1-2, with TRBD1 as a possible D gene (6 bases). The germline V and J ends were trimmed by 4 bases and 6 bases, with 21 bases remaining between them. The V gene's germline CDR1 is MNHEY and CDR2 SVGAGI. The CDR3 runs to 16 residues. The CDR3 spells CASSSLTGLNQNGYTF. DNA for the CDR3: TGTGCCAGCAGTTCATTGACAGGCCTTAATCAAAATGGCTACACCTTC.

The table lists this clone with a few counts. This chain links TRBV14 with TRBJ1-2, with TRBD1 matching over 8 bases. Germline V gene data show CDR1 as SGHDN and CDR2 as FVKESK. The CDR3 runs to 15 residues. V gave up 1 base and J gave up 4 bases; unmatched junction bases: 5. The CDR3 nucleotides are TGTGCCAGCAGCCAAGGAAGACAGGGGTTCTATGGCTACACCTTC. Translation: CASSQGRQGFYGYTF.

This chain uses TRBV5-4 with TRBJ2-7, with TRBD2 identical over 8 bases. Germline loops: CDR1 SGHNT, CDR2 YYREEE (reference sequence). CDR3 length: 13 amino acids. V lost 4 bases, J lost 3 bases, and 3 bases stayed unmatched. CDR3 protein: CASSTSGGYEQYF. In DNA, the CDR3 is TGTGCCAGCAGCACGAGCGGGGGCTACGAGCAGTACTTC. Complete variable domain (other parts from reference TRBV5-4 and TRBJ2-7): ETGVTQSPTHLIKTRGQQVTLRCSSQSGHNTVSWYQQALGQGPQFIFQYYREEENGRGNFPPRFSGLQFPNYSSELNVNALELDDSALYLCASSTSGGYEQYFGPGTRLTVT.

The genes are TRBV5-5 and TRBJ1-5, with TRBD1 identical over 7 bases. The CDR3 consists of 14 residues. The ends lost 0 bases at V and 6 bases at J; junction bases unmatched: 3. Germline CDR1 is SGHKS and CDR2 is YYEKEE (reference sequence). The CDR3 nucleotides read TGTGCCAGCAGCTTGGGACAGGGAAGTCAGCCCCAGCATTTT. It codes for CASSLGQGSQPQHF.

This chain uses TRBV19 with TRBJ1-2; 9 bases are a match to TRBD1. This CDR3 spans 16 amino acids. Germline V gene lookup returns CDR1 LNHDA and CDR2 SQIVND (reference sequence). With V trimmed by 7 bases and J by 6 bases, 15 bases remained unmatched. The CDR3 spells CASTLRTGAVIHGYTF. The CDR3 nucleotides are TGTGCCAGTACCCTAAGGACAGGGGCTGTAATCCATGGCTACACCTTC.

The V gene is TRBV28, the J gene TRBJ1-2, with D uncertain. The germline CDR1 and CDR2 sequences are MDHEN and SYDVKM. The V and J ends lost 5 bases and 3 bases respectively, with 4 bases between them. This CDR3 has 11 residues. CDR3 residues: CASSADYGYTF. CDR3 nucleotide sequence: TGTGCCAGCAGTGCGGACTATGGCTACACCTTC.

The genes are TRBV16 and TRBJ1-1, with a possible D match to TRBD1 (6 bases). Germline V gene sequence: CDR1 KGHSY, CDR2 FQNENV. Trimming shortened V by 1 base and J by 5 bases, and 14 bases separated the two germline ends. The CDR3 runs to 15 residues. CDR3 nucleotides: TGTGCCAGCAGCCAATGGGCAGGGGAAGGAACTGAAGCTTTCTTT. Its protein product is CASSQWAGEGTEAFF.

The chain joins TRBV5-1 to TRBJ2-7; possibly TRBD1 for D (6 bases). V was cut by 0 bases and J by 8 bases, with 9 bases left in between. The CDR3 extends over 12 amino acids. The V gene's germline CDR1 is SGHRS and CDR2 YFSETQ. This CDR3 is CASSLARDKQYF. CDR3 DNA sequence: TGCGCCAGCAGCTTGGCAAGGGACAAGCAGTACTTC. Using reference TRBV5-1 and TRBJ2-7 for the parts outside the CDR3, the full variable domain is KAGVTQTPRYLIKTRGQQVTLSCSPISGHRSVSWYQQTPGQGLQFLFEYFSETQRNKGNFPGRFSGRQFSNSRSEMNVSTLELGDSALYLCASSLARDKQYFGPGTRLTVT.

The chain uses TRBV5-5 and TRBJ1-2; D unclear. The V and J ends lost 2 bases and 1 base respectively, with 6 bases between them. The CDR3 is 13 amino acids. Per germline, CDR1 SGHKS and CDR2 YYEKEE (reference sequence). CDR3 loop: CASSFGSNYGYTF. The CDR3 DNA reads as TGTGCCAGCAGCTTTGGCAGTAACTATGGCTACACCTTC.

The chain couples TRBV28 to TRBJ1-2; D call uncertain. V lost 1 base to trimming and J lost 8 bases, with 8 bases between them. This CDR3 is 12 amino acids long. Germline V lookup: CDR1 MDHEN, CDR2 SYDVKM. The CDR3 here is CASSLSEEGYTF. The CDR3 nucleotides are TGTGCCAGCAGTTTATCGGAGGAGGGCTACACCTTC.